This TCR beta chain was captured in a study of monozygotic twins with inflammatory bowel disease. Notes on the study in general: Evidence failed to back one strong IBD-linked signal or clonotype. Resolution of different T cell subtypes was not achieved. IBD patients carried less diverse TCRbeta repertoires (inverse Simpson) than healthy co-twins.

About this clonotype itself: No antigen is known for it.

The team made cDNA by running eight separate reactions for each sample. TCRdb re-called the 5' RACE reads and gives one entry per CDR3 protein, without DNA. Reported are approximately 400,000 distinct CDR3 sequences; the ten largest clones contain roughly 2.3%. Germline CDR1 LGHNA, CDR2 YSLEER. The CDR3 spans 15 residues. The rearrangement links TRBV4-3 to TRBJ2-2; the TRBD1 assignment by TCRdb is unverifiable without DNA. The sequenced material came from blood. This clonotype was sampled from a human donor with ulcerative colitis or Crohn's disease, or a healthy co-twin of an affected twin (not recorded which). This CDR3 is CASTKTGGNTGELFF.